Following are 9 T cell receptor beta chains from one sample sequenced in a study of blood T cell repertoires in COVID-19. Sequenced by immunoSEQ multiplex PCR; TCRdb stores in-frame clones only, minus some. This repertoire shows about 260,000 clones, roughly 86% found once; its top ten account for roughly 2%. The sample consisted of PBMCs or T cells enriched from blood (not recorded which). The receptors originated from a woman between 45 and 65 years old who had recovered from COVID-19.

The genes are TRBV18 and TRBJ2-1, with TRBD1 as a possible D gene (5 bases). Germline CDR1 and CDR2: KGHSH and LQKENI. Trimming shortened V by 2 bases and J by 7 bases, and 18 bases separated the two germline ends. The CDR3 has 16 amino acids. CDR3 residues: CASSPAPRNGANEQFF. DNA of the CDR3: TGTGCCAGCTCACCAGCCCCGAGGAATGGGGCGAATGAGCAGTTCTTC.

The chain has TRBV6-2 or TRBV6-3 and TRBJ1-2; 7 bases match TRBD1. This CDR3 spans 14 amino acids. Unmatched junction bases numbered 2, after V lost 2 bases and J lost 2 bases. Germline assignment: CDR1 MNHEY and CDR2 SVGEGT. The CDR3 nucleotides read TGTGCCAGCAGTTACACGACAGGGAACTATGGCTACACCTTC. This codes for CASSYTTGNYGYTF.

This clone was seen a few times. The V gene is TRBV7-2, the J gene TRBJ1-2, with 8 nucleotides matching TRBD1. V lost 5 bases, J lost 3 bases, and 8 bases stayed unmatched. The CDR3 totals 15 residues. The germline V gene encodes CDR1 SGHTA and CDR2 FQGNSA. The CDR3 DNA follows: TGTGCCAGCAGCCCCGGTCCGACAGGGGACTATGGCTACACCTTC. Protein sequence: CASSPGPTGDYGYTF.

This chain uses TRBV2 with TRBJ1-1; D unclear. The germline gives CDR1 SNHLY, CDR2 FYNNEI. This CDR3 comprises 14 residues. V was pared by 6 bases and J by 2 bases, with 13 bases between. CDR3 loop: CASREGSLNTEAFF. The CDR3 DNA follows: TGTGCCAGCAGGGAGGGATCCCTAAACACTGAAGCTTTCTTT.

This chain connects TRBV7-9 to TRBJ1-3, with TRBD1 as a possible D gene (5 bases). From germline, CDR1 is SEHNR and CDR2 FQNEAQ (reference sequence). The CDR3 extends over 13 amino acids. Trimming took 4 bases from V and 4 from J, leaving 8 bases between them. The DNA of the CDR3 is TGTGCCAGCAGCTATCGGACAGGAAACACCATATATTTT. It is translated as CASSYRTGNTIYF.

The CDR3 here is CASSFSRDTEDEQYF. In nucleotides, the CDR3 is TGTGCCAGCAGCTTTAGCCGGGATACCGAGGACGAGCAGTACTTC. The chain recombines TRBV7-9 with TRBJ2-7; D possibly corresponds to TRBD2 (5 bases). The CDR3 loop spans 15 amino acids. The germline V and J ends were trimmed by 3 bases and 5 bases, with 17 bases remaining between them. Germline CDR1 reads SEHNR; CDR2 reads FQNEAQ (reference sequence).

The chain couples TRBV27 to TRBJ2-7; 10 nucleotides agree with TRBD1. The CDR3 is 15 residues long. Germline trimming cut 4 bases from V and 1 base from J; bases unmatched to any gene: 4. Germline-derived CDR1 and CDR2 are MNHEY and SMNVEV (reference sequence). CDR3 amino acids: CASSSRDRGSYEQYF. The CDR3 DNA is TGTGCCAGCAGTTCCCGGGACAGGGGTTCCTACGAGCAGTACTTC.

The gene calls are TRBV7-9 and TRBJ2-7, with a weak D call TRBD1 (5 bases). CDR3 size: 13 residues. The germline V gene has CDR1 SEHNR and CDR2 FQNEAQ (reference sequence). Trimming cost V 5 bases and J 6 bases, with 14 bases left between them. The CDR3 DNA sequence: TGTGCCAGCAGCATCCCCGCAGGGCCCGAGCAGTACTTC. Its translation: CASSIPAGPEQYF.

The genes are TRBV6-2 or TRBV6-3 and TRBJ2-7; 9 bases fit TRBD2. The CDR3 runs 14 residues. V shed 6 bases, J shed 6 bases, and the junction held 9 bases outside the gene matches. CDR1 MNHEY and CDR2 SVGEGT come from the germline V gene. The CDR3 nucleotides read TGTGCCAGCAGCCGTCCGGGACTAGCTTTCGAGCAGTACTTC. This codes for CASSRPGLAFEQYF.